This TCR beta chain was obtained from a study of T cell responses to AZD1222 COVID-19 vaccine. Overall study: Combined were second doses at about 4 or about 12 weeks.

Here immunoSEQ multiplex PCR was the method, and the copy in TCRdb shows in-frame clones only, minus some. The data hold about 50,000 clones, with 80% to 90% observed a single time. With respect to this clone: Its antigen is not identified.

Study results and caveats: The study sampled repertoires only after the peak T cell response. Spike-specific TCR breadth rose after two AZD1222 doses, and depth rose as well. Among the donors, most were white British and more were female, and clonal diversity was possibly underestimated.

This sequence originates from an adult in good health. Specimen: peripheral blood, collected on day 0 of AZD1222 vaccination.

CDR3: CASSLHALLNSPLHF. The DNA for the CDR3 is TGCGCCAGCAGCTTGCATGCTTTGCTTAATTCACCCCTCCACTTT. V is TRBV5-1 and J is TRBJ1-6; no firm D call. V lost 1 base to trimming and J lost 6 bases, with 11 bases between them. The CDR3 totals 15 residues. CDR1 and CDR2 (germline): SGHRS, YFSETQ.